A single sample gave rise to the 18 T cell receptor beta chains below, sequenced in a study of blood T cell repertoires in COVID-19. Assay used: immunoSEQ multiplex PCR; TCRdb lists only in-frame clones, some missing. The sample lists 60,000 to 85,000 clones; about 91% were seen once. The sample comprised peripheral blood. The receptors here all came from a man in his forties with COVID-19, enrolled during active disease.

V gene TRBV28 combines with J gene TRBJ2-5, with TRBD1 identical over 9 bases. This CDR3 has 15 residues. J lost 4 bases, V lost 5 bases, and 8 bases had no gene match. Germline V gives CDR1 MDHEN, CDR2 SYDVKM. In DNA, the CDR3 is TGTGCCAGCAGTACAGGGGGCCGTTTGGGAGAGACCCAGTACTTC. This sequence encodes CASSTGGRLGETQYF.

This chain uses TRBV29-1 with TRBJ1-2, with 8 nucleotides matching TRBD1. The CDR3 is 12 residues long. V shed 7 bases and J 7 bases; nucleotides not matched to a gene: 8. Germline V CDR1 and CDR2: SQVTM, ANQGSEA. CDR3 DNA: TGCAGCGCCGGACAGGGATTTGTTGGCTACACCTTC. Protein product: CSAGQGFVGYTF. Together with reference TRBV29-1 and TRBJ1-2, the CDR3 gives the full variable domain: SAVISQKPSRDICQRGTSLTIQCQVDSQVTMMFWYRQQPGQSLTLIATANQGSEATYESGFVIDKFPISRPNLTFSTLTVSNMSPEDSSIYLCSAGQGFVGYTFGSGTRLTVV.

This sequence joins TRBV27 and TRBJ2-7; no definite D call. The CDR3 runs to 11 residues. The germline V gene has CDR1 MNHEY and CDR2 SMNVEV (reference sequence). Trimming took off 9 bases at V and 2 bases at J, with 8 bases between the two ends. The CDR3 DNA sequence: TGTGCCAGGGGCCTGGCCTACGAGCAGTACTTC. Amino acids: CARGLAYEQYF.

This sequence joins TRBV2 and TRBJ2-7; 10 nucleotides agree with TRBD2. Germline V CDR1 and CDR2: SNHLY, FYNNEI. This CDR3 is built from 14 residues. The ends lost 4 bases at V and 5 bases at J; junction bases unmatched: 5. The chain's CDR3 is CASSGGLATDEQYF. CDR3 bases: TGTGCCAGCAGTGGGGGACTAGCGACCGACGAGCAGTACTTC.

The J gene is TRBJ2-1, the V gene TRBV2, with 12 bases matching TRBD2. The CDR3 runs 15 residues. The germline V gene has CDR1 SNHLY and CDR2 FYNNEI. Trimming at V came to 6 bases and at J to 4 bases, leaving 4 bases not matched to a gene. CDR3 DNA: TGTGCCAGCAGACCTCTAGCGGGGGGGTACAATGAGCAGTTCTTC. It translates to CASRPLAGGYNEQFF.

This chain uses TRBV5-4 with TRBJ2-5; tentatively, D is TRBD1 (5 bases). In germline, CDR1 is SGHNT, CDR2 YYREEE (reference sequence). Trimming pared 6 bases from V and 1 base from J, leaving 13 bases between. The CDR3 has 14 residues. CDR3 in amino acids: CASTTWGLQETQYF. The CDR3 DNA sequence: TGTGCCAGCACCACATGGGGCCTCCAAGAGACCCAGTACTTC.

The chain carries TRBV6-5 and TRBJ2-3; D is uncertain. There are 11 residues in the CDR3. CDR1 is MNHEY and CDR2 is SVGAGI in the germline V gene. Trimming removed 5 bases at V and 6 bases at J, with 6 bases between. DNA of the CDR3: TGTGCCAGCAGTCTAGGTGATACGCAGTATTTT. Translating it yields CASSLGDTQYF.

The V gene is TRBV5-4, the J gene TRBJ2-3, with D unclear. Trimming took off 3 bases at V and 4 bases at J, with 9 bases between the two ends. The CDR3 is 13 residues long. Germline V gene data show CDR1 as SGHNT and CDR2 as YYREEE (reference sequence). This CDR3 reads CASSSQEPDTQYF. CDR3 nucleotides: TGTGCCAGCAGCTCCCAAGAGCCAGATACGCAGTATTTT.

The chain uses TRBV14 and TRBJ2-3, with D tentatively TRBD2 (5 bases). With 4 bases removed from V and 7 bases from J, the gap between germline ends came to 15 bases. The germline V gene has CDR1 SGHDN and CDR2 FVKESK. The CDR3 has 14 amino acids. CDR3 sequence: CASSPVGVTYTQYF. For the CDR3, the DNA is TGTGCCAGCAGCCCGGTCGGGGTGACTTATACGCAGTATTTT.

V usage is TRBV11-1 and J usage is TRBJ2-1; 7 nucleotides line up with TRBD2. Germline-derived CDR1 and CDR2 are SGHAT and FQDESV (reference sequence). CDR3 length: 16 amino acids. Trimming at V came to 0 bases and at J to 0 bases, leaving 2 bases not matched to a gene. Here the CDR3 reads CASSLATGGSYNEQFF. The CDR3 DNA follows: TGTGCCAGCAGCTTAGCGACGGGGGGCTCCTACAATGAGCAGTTCTTC.

The chain employs TRBV11-2 and TRBJ2-7; 12 bases are shared with TRBD2. The V segment lost 7 bases and the J segment 2 bases; nucleotides outside the gene matches: 9. Germline loops: CDR1 SGHAT, CDR2 FQNNGV. CDR3 size: 16 residues. The CDR3 DNA follows: TGTGCCAGCACACCCCCACTAGCGGGGGGCGCCTACGAGCAGTACTTC. It translates to CASTPPLAGGAYEQYF. The full variable domain, with the rest looked up from reference TRBV11-2 and TRBJ2-7, is EAGVAQSPRYKIIEKRQSVAFWCNPISGHATLYWYQQILGQGPKLLIQFQNNGVVDDSQLPKDRFSAERLKGVDSTLKIQPAKLEDSAVYLCASTPPLAGGAYEQYFGPGTRLTVT.

This sequence joins TRBV28 and TRBJ1-1, with D perhaps matching TRBD1 (6 bases). V lost 6 bases to trimming and J lost 11 bases, with 19 bases between them. Germline V lookup: CDR1 MDHEN, CDR2 SYDVKM. The CDR3 loop spans 13 amino acids. CDR3 in DNA: TGTGCCAGCAGGCCTACAGGGCCGATTGGGGCTTTCTTT. Translating gives CASRPTGPIGAFF.

The chain combines TRBV28 with TRBJ1-4; a possible D gene is TRBD1 (5 bases). The CDR3 consists of 15 residues. Trimming left V 6 bases short and J 3 bases short, with 14 bases between. Looked up from germline, CDR1 is MDHEN and CDR2 is SYDVKM. The CDR3 DNA reads TGTGCCAGCAGCCTTGGGGGGTTGCCTAATGAAAAACTGTTTTTT. It specifies CASSLGGLPNEKLFF.

V is TRBV7-2 and J is TRBJ1-5; D not certain. Germline values: CDR1 SGHTA, CDR2 FQGNSA. CDR3 length: 14 amino acids. Trimming took 4 bases from V and 1 from J, leaving 8 bases between them. The CDR3 is CASSSEPSNQPQHF. CDR3 nucleotide sequence: TGTGCCAGCAGCTCAGAACCAAGCAATCAGCCCCAGCATTTT.

The rearrangement links TRBV28 to TRBJ1-2; unclear D gene. Germline loops: CDR1 MDHEN, CDR2 SYDVKM. V was clipped by 3 bases and J by 2 bases, with 7 bases between them. There are 13 residues in the CDR3. In DNA form, the CDR3 reads TGTGCCAGCAGTTTTGGCGGGAACTATGGCTACACCTTC. Translation: CASSFGGNYGYTF.

V usage is TRBV18 and J usage is TRBJ1-1, with 7 bases fitting TRBD1. V lost 3 bases to trimming and J lost 3 bases; unmatched junction nucleotides: 7. The CDR3 totals 15 residues. Germline CDR1 is KGHSH and CDR2 is LQKENI. The DNA of the CDR3 is TGTGCCAGCTCACCCCGGGACAGCAGTGACACTGAAGCTTTCTTT. Residues: CASSPRDSSDTEAFF.

This chain joins TRBV28 and TRBJ2-2, with D possibly TRBD2 on 5 matching bases. Trimming took off 8 bases at V and 5 bases at J, with 9 bases between the two ends. Germline V lookup: CDR1 MDHEN, CDR2 SYDVKM. The length of the CDR3 is 12 residues. Written as DNA, the CDR3 is TGTGCCAGCTGGGAGAGAACCGGGGAGCTGTTTTTT. It codes for CASWERTGELFF.

The V gene is TRBV9, the J gene TRBJ1-3; D is ambiguous. This CDR3 has 11 residues. CDR1 is SGDLS, CDR2 YYNGEE, per germline. Trimming left V 9 bases short and J 3 bases short, with 7 bases between. CDR3 sequence reads: CAIPVGNTIYF. The CDR3 DNA is TGTGCCATCCCCGTTGGAAACACCATATATTTT.